This TCR beta chain was captured in a study of T-cell memory formation after mild COVID-19. Overall study context: Largely, TCR clusters stayed within a single donor. General study findings and limits: Cross-reactive memory appears to have joined, as suggested by some responding clones showing up in pre-infection memory. CD4+ clones that contracted lay mainly in CM and EM; CD8+ ones lay in EMRA.

V lost 10 bases and J lost 7; bases outside the gene matches: 3. Per germline, CDR1 ENHRY and CDR2 SYGVKD. The CDR3 spans 12 residues. Points on this clonotype: Its antigen is currently unknown.

TCRdb recomputed calls from the 5' RACE reads with MiXCR, one row per CDR3 protein. The profile covers more than 14,000 distinct CDR3 sequences, with around 21% appearing a single time and 55% to 60% taken by the ten largest. The origin of this receptor is a young man who had mild COVID-19 (a few samples of this study predate the infection). Cell type and time point are not known. This chain uses TRBV10-3 with TRBJ2-1; 11 bases match TRBD1. The sequencing sample was made of PBMCs or a T cell subset sorted from them (not recorded which). CDR3 residues: CASRDRGNEQFF. Here the CDR3 DNA reads TGTGCCAGCCGGGACAGGGGGAATGAGCAGTTCTTC.